This T cell receptor beta chain was observed in a study of neurological immune-mediated disorders. TCRdb called the 5' RACE reads again in MiXCR, with one record for every CDR3 protein. The sample lists about 62,000 distinct CDR3 sequences, around 3.8% occurring once. This clonotype has ten or more counts. Germline V gene data show CDR1 as DFQATT and CDR2 as SNEGSKA (reference sequence). This CDR3 has 15 amino acids. The V gene end was trimmed by 5 bases and the J gene end by 3 bases; junction bases not matched to a gene: 8. The sequence was collected from a woman in her forties or fifties with multiple sclerosis. Material for sequencing was PBMCs. The chain uses TRBV20-1 and TRBJ2-5; 11 nucleotides match TRBD1. For the CDR3, the DNA is TGCAGTGCTTCGCAGATGGGACAGGGGGAAGAGACCCAGTACTTC. Residues: CSASQMGQGEETQYF.